Each of the 22 T cell receptor beta chains below was sequenced from the same sample in a study of identical twins (dated by TCRdb to about 2016). The method behind the library was 5' RACE. These reads were obtained on an Illumina HiSeq 2000. Using fastp trimming at Q25 and MiXCR clonotype assembly, TCRdb reanalyzed the public sequencing data and kept in-frame beta chains. Rows are combined by CDR3 protein, so each entry shows the most common genes and DNA. Counted in this sample were some 730,000 distinct CDR3 sequences; 15% to 20% of them appeared once. The ten largest clones add up to approximately 14% of the sample. Another study also made use of these data, one on T cells expressing NK-cell markers.

Sequencing input: PBMCs. The receptors derive from a woman aged 18 to 35 in good health.

In this sample, this clonotype turned up once. The chain carries TRBV24-1 and TRBJ2-1, with TRBD2 as a possible D gene (6 bases). Trimming pared 3 bases from V and 0 bases from J, leaving 11 bases between. Germline CDR1 is KGHDR and CDR2 is SFDVKD. CDR3 length: 16 residues. CDR3: CATSDRLASSYNEQFF. CDR3 bases: TGTGCCACCAGTGATCGTCTAGCGTCCTCCTACAATGAGCAGTTCTTC.

This rearrangement joins TRBV12-3 or TRBV12-4 to TRBJ1-5; unclear D gene. V was cut by 4 bases and J by 4 bases, with 14 bases left in between. This CDR3 comprises 15 residues. The CDR3 coding sequence is TGTGCCAGCAGTTCCTCGAGCAGCTTTAATCAGCCCCAGCATTTT. Translating it yields CASSSSSSFNQPQHF.

This clonotype was detected only a few times. CDR3 sequence reads: CATRQGYEQFF. DNA of the CDR3: TGTGCCACCCGACAGGGCTATGAGCAGTTCTTC. The rearrangement uses TRBV6-5 and TRBJ2-1, with TRBD1 matching over 7 bases. V was pared by 10 bases and J by 8 bases, with 5 bases of the junction left unmatched. Per the germline V gene, CDR1 is MNHEY and CDR2 is SVGAGI. The length of the CDR3 is 11 residues.

This clonotype occurred a few times. The gene calls are TRBV5-1 and TRBJ2-5; D gene uncertain. The V end was cut by 0 bases, the J end by 5 bases, with 14 bases between. Per germline, CDR1 SGHRS and CDR2 YFSETQ. There are 15 residues in the CDR3. The CDR3 nucleotides are TGCGCCAGCAGCTTGGGGAATCAAGGACCGGAGACCCAGTACTTC. Translated: CASSLGNQGPETQYF.

V gene TRBV10-3 combines with J gene TRBJ2-3; 9 bases are a match to TRBD2. The CDR3 has 13 amino acids. V was pared by 7 bases and J by 6 bases, with 5 bases of the junction left unmatched. Germline lookup yields CDR1 ENHRY and CDR2 SYGVKD. Written as DNA, the CDR3 is TGTGCCATCACGCGGGAGGGTCTGGATACGCAGTATTTT. This codes for CAITREGLDTQYF.

This clonotype appeared a few times. The chain joins TRBV7-8 to TRBJ2-2; TRBD2 is a possible D gene (6 bases). V lost 6 bases, J lost 9 bases, and 14 bases lay in between. This CDR3 is built from 13 residues. The germline V gene encodes CDR1 SGHVS and CDR2 FQNEAQ. Here the CDR3 DNA reads TGTGCCAGCAGGTCTCGCGGGGTGTGGGAGCTGTTTTTT. Residues: CASRSRGVWELFF. Based on the CDR3 plus reference TRBV7-8 and TRBJ2-2, the full variable domain is GAGVSQSPRYKVAKRGQDVALRCDPISGHVSLFWYQQALGQGPEFLTYFQNEAQLDKSGLPSDRFFAERPEGSVSTLKIQRTQQEDSAVYLCASRSRGVWELFFGEGSRLTVL.

This clonotype appeared a few times. The chain carries TRBV20-1 and TRBJ1-1, with D possibly being TRBD1 (5 bases). The V end lost 0 bases, the J end lost 0 bases, and 11 bases lay between the germline ends. The germline gives CDR1 DFQATT, CDR2 SNEGSKA (reference sequence). CDR3 size: 15 residues. CDR3 protein: CSARDYQGMNTEAFF. CDR3 coding DNA: TGCAGTGCTAGAGATTATCAGGGCATGAACACTGAAGCTTTCTTT.

The genes are TRBV6-5 and TRBJ2-2; D is uncertain. Germline-derived CDR1 and CDR2 are MNHEY and SVGAGI. CDR3 length: 17 residues. V dropped 2 bases and J dropped 5 bases, with 18 bases sitting between them. CDR3 nucleotides: TGTGCCAGCAGTTACATTCCGGAGATAGCTGCGACCGGGGAGCTGTTTTTT. It encodes CASSYIPEIAATGELFF.

V is TRBV20-1 and J is TRBJ2-5; weak D call: TRBD2 (5 bases). V lost 2 bases, J lost 4 bases, and 14 bases lay in between. The CDR3 spans 14 residues. Germline-derived CDR1 and CDR2 are DFQATT and SNEGSKA (reference sequence). CDR3 DNA: TGCAGTGCTAGATTGGCGATTCGGGGAGAGACCCAGTACTTC. Protein product: CSARLAIRGETQYF.

The chain couples TRBV7-2 to TRBJ1-2, with 9 bases lining up with TRBD1. Trimming removed 2 bases from V and 5 bases from J; junction bases left unmatched: 12. In germline, CDR1 is SGHTA, CDR2 FQGNSA. The CDR3 totals 17 residues. The CDR3 nucleotides read TGTGCCAGCAGCTTAAAGCTTAAGGGGACAGGGAGGTATGGCTACACCTTC. Its protein product is CASSLKLKGTGRYGYTF. Together with reference TRBV7-2 and TRBJ1-2, the CDR3 gives the full variable domain: GAGVSQSPSNKVTEKGKDVELRCDPISGHTALYWYRQSLGQGLEFLIYFQGNSAPDKSGLPSDRFSAERTGGSVSTLTIQRTQQEDSAVYLCASSLKLKGTGRYGYTFGSGTRLTVV.

This clonotype has more than one count but fewer than ten. The chain couples TRBV20-1 to TRBJ2-3; possible D gene TRBD2, 6 bases. The CDR3 covers 15 residues. Trimming took off 0 bases at V and 3 bases at J, with 13 bases between the two ends. The germline gives CDR1 DFQATT, CDR2 SNEGSKA (reference sequence). CDR3 sequence reads: CSARDLGGTTDTQYF. CDR3 sequence (DNA): TGCAGTGCTAGAGATCTCGGGGGAACGACAGATACGCAGTATTTT.

The V gene is TRBV7-9, the J gene TRBJ2-3; D gene ambiguous. Germline CDR1 is SEHNR and CDR2 is FQNEAQ (reference sequence). The CDR3 is made up of 11 amino acids. V was shortened by 5 bases and J by 7 bases, with 7 bases between the two germline ends. CDR3 bases: TGTGCCAGCAGCCCTTTATATACGCAGTATTTT. Its protein is CASSPLYTQYF.

The CDR3 coding sequence is TGTGCCAGCAGCTTAGTCGACCAGACCTACGAGCAGTACTTC. It is translated as CASSLVDQTYEQYF. This sequence joins TRBV7-2 and TRBJ2-7; D unresolved. Between the trimmed V and J ends, which lost 1 base and 2 bases, there was a span of 9 bases. The CDR3 runs to 14 residues. Germline V gene data show CDR1 as SGHTA and CDR2 as FQGNSA. The complete variable domain, with remaining parts taken from reference TRBV7-2 and TRBJ2-7, reads GAGVSQSPSNKVTEKGKDVELRCDPISGHTALYWYRQSLGQGLEFLIYFQGNSAPDKSGLPSDRFSAERTGGSVSTLTIQRTQQEDSAVYLCASSLVDQTYEQYFGPGTRLTVT.

At least ten counts were recorded for this clonotype. The CDR3 coding sequence is TGCGCCAGCAGCTTGACTAGCGGGACCTACAATGAGCAGTTCTTC. Its protein product is CASSLTSGTYNEQFF. The chain is built from TRBV5-1 and TRBJ2-1; 10 positions match TRBD2. The CDR3 sequence is 15 residues long. Germline-derived CDR1 and CDR2 are SGHRS and YFSETQ. V lost 1 base and J lost 2; bases outside the gene matches: 0. Full variable domain (rest looked up from reference TRBV5-1 and TRBJ2-1): KAGVTQTPRYLIKTRGQQVTLSCSPISGHRSVSWYQQTPGQGLQFLFEYFSETQRNKGNFPGRFSGRQFSNSRSEMNVSTLELGDSALYLCASSLTSGTYNEQFFGPGTRLTVL.

The chain links TRBV27 to TRBJ2-1, with 11 bases identical to TRBD1. In germline, CDR1 is MNHEY, CDR2 SMNVEV (reference sequence). The CDR3 covers 15 residues. J was trimmed by 8 bases and V by 5 bases; bases with no gene match: 8. The CDR3 DNA reads as TGTGCCAGCAGTACAGGACAGGGGGCGAGGGATGAGCAGTTCTTC. Its protein is CASSTGQGARDEQFF.

There are a few counts of this clonotype. The rearrangement joins TRBV2 to TRBJ1-1, with D uncertain. V was pared by 8 bases and J by 5 bases, with 9 bases between. Germline V lookup: CDR1 SNHLY, CDR2 FYNNEI. The CDR3 has 11 residues. The CDR3 region has the DNA TGTGCCAGCCTCTACCAGACTGAAGCTTTCTTT. Encoded protein: CASLYQTEAFF.

This clonotype was counted a single time. The V call is TRBV10-3, the J call TRBJ2-1, with D uncertain. Germline V gives CDR1 ENHRY, CDR2 SYGVKD. Deletions cut 7 bases from V and 5 bases from J, with 6 bases between. The CDR3 has 11 residues. DNA of the CDR3: TGTGCCATCACCAGTGACAATGAGCAGTTCTTC. Its protein is CAITSDNEQFF.

The table lists this clonotype with many counts. CDR3 residues: CASSPGTSGNTIYF. CDR3 nucleotides: TGTGCCAGCAGTCCCGGGACCTCTGGAAACACCATATATTTT. The chain combines TRBV12-3 or TRBV12-4 with TRBJ1-3; D may be TRBD1 (5 bases). This CDR3 contains 14 residues. V lost 5 bases, J lost 0 bases, and 8 bases lay in between.

The chain carries TRBV29-1 and TRBJ2-2, with TRBD1 matching over 8 bases. J was trimmed by 4 bases and V by 4 bases; bases with no gene match: 8. The CDR3 covers 15 residues. Germline values: CDR1 SQVTM, CDR2 ANQGSEA. The CDR3 loop is CSVGGRTGRTGELFF. CDR3 DNA: TGCAGCGTTGGGGGGAGGACAGGGCGCACCGGGGAGCTGTTTTTT.

The chain employs TRBV4-2 and TRBJ2-7, with 8 positions matching TRBD2. The CDR3 covers 15 residues. V lost 0 bases to trimming and J lost 6 bases; unmatched junction nucleotides: 7. From germline, CDR1 is LGHNA and CDR2 YNFKEQ. CDR3 sequence: CASSQEWTSYSEQYF. The CDR3 bases are TGTGCCAGCAGCCAAGAATGGACTAGCTATAGCGAGCAGTACTTC.

This rearrangement joins TRBV21-1 to TRBJ2-7; the table's TRBD2 call for D was not verified on the DNA. TRBV21-1 is designated a pseudogene. CDR3 length: 17 residues. The CDR3 loop is CASSKEGRDQISYEQYF. The CDR3 DNA is TGTGCCAGCAGCAAAGAAGGGAGAGACCAAATCAGCTACGAGCAGTACTTC.

This clonotype appeared many times. V usage is TRBV6-1 and J usage is TRBJ1-6; the match to TRBD1 covers 11 bases. Germline values: CDR1 MNHNS, CDR2 SASEGT. The V and J ends lost 8 bases and 9 bases, in that order; junction bases with no gene match: 9. The CDR3 sequence is 15 residues long. CDR3 sequence reads: CASSPRDRGISPLHF. The CDR3 region has the DNA TGTGCCAGCTCTCCCCGGGACAGGGGGATTTCACCCCTCCACTTT.